This T cell receptor (beta chain) was sequenced during a study of shared clonotypes between healthy human individuals. Germline CDR1 is SGDLS and CDR2 is YYNGEE. Losses at the gene ends were 4 bases for V and 8 bases for J; bases not matched to a gene: 8. This CDR3 contains 14 residues. Notes on this clone: Its target is not known.

Researchers partitioned CD4+ cells into CD45RA+ naive and CD45RA-negative memory subsets. The method was immunoSEQ multiplex PCR; TCRdb's version includes in-frame clones alone and lacks a portion of them. The repertoire has 1 million to 1.2 million clones, approximately 75% of them found once; the top ten carry approximately 0.9%. Study results and caveats: Approximately 5% was the fraction of naive CD4 clonotypes found shared across a handful of donors.

This TCR was sampled from a young man in good health. Some clones in this sample may be carry-over from other donors' samples. Sequenced material: memory CD4+ T cells from PBMCs. Described subset: CD45RA-negative fraction. V gene TRBV9 combines with J gene TRBJ2-1; 8 bases map to TRBD1. As DNA, the CDR3 is TGTGCCAGCAGCCCTGGACAGGGCTGGGATGAGCAGTTCTTC. Translating gives CASSPGQGWDEQFF.